This T cell receptor beta chain was identified during a study of regulatory T cells in long-lasting Graves disease. This clonotype has a count of ten or more. The V end lost 0 bases, the J end lost 0 bases, and 6 bases lay between the germline ends. This CDR3 comprises 15 residues. Per germline, CDR1 MNHEY and CDR2 SVGEGT. Arm-PCR with iRepertoire HTBI primers amplified the CDR3 regions for these TCR beta libraries. In the original processing: Samples collectively showed 60 to 75 TRBV and fewer than 15 TRBJ segments. TCRdb itself ran the multiplex PCR reads through MiXCR, one entry per CDR3 protein. For this entry, the V and J calls and clone size follow TCRdb and not the study's own pipeline. The repertoire holds 350,000 to 500,000 distinct CDR3 sequences, with about 14% as singletons. Time point meaning: newly diagnosed GD, antithyroid drugs for less than 3 months. PBMC RNA was the source of the TCR library. Graves' disease diagnoses followed American Thyroid Association guidelines.

A further study also used this sample, focusing on T cells in Graves' hyperthyroidism and ophthalmopathy. That study adds: Patients counted as stable if ophthalmopathy did not develop within 18 months. With the HTBI primer set, the TCR CDR3 went through a first round of RT-PCR.

The sample here was peripheral blood mononuclear cells (PBMCs), taken at new diagnosis, from a patient treated with antithyroid drugs. V gene TRBV6-2 or TRBV6-3 combines with J gene TRBJ1-5; D is ambiguous. This receptor was identified in a woman aged 50 to 65 with Graves disease. CDR3 in DNA: TGTGCCAGCAGTTACTCCCAGATTAGCAATCAGCCCCAGCATTTT. It yields the protein CASSYSQISNQPQHF.